These 32 T cell receptor beta chains share one sample of origin, sequenced in a study of TIL therapy for anti-PD-1-resistant metastatic lung cancer. The time point denotes: pre-treatment sample, taken before nivolumab and TIL therapy. Sequencing used immunoSEQ v3. Generated by immunoSEQ multiplex PCR, the TCRdb table keeps only in-frame clones and is missing some. The table lists about 60,000 clones, 80% to 90% of them singletons. The material sequenced was blood, taken at baseline. These receptors were taken from a person aged 25-85 years with non-small cell lung cancer.

The chain joins TRBV10-3 to TRBJ1-2; 7 positions match TRBD1. The junction had 8 bases not matched to a gene; V was cut back by 0 bases and J by 4 bases. The CDR3 is 16 residues long. Germline V gene data show CDR1 as ENHRY and CDR2 as SYGVKD. The CDR3 loop is CAISESPGGLSYGYTF. Here the CDR3 DNA reads TGTGCCATCAGTGAGTCTCCAGGGGGGTTGAGCTATGGCTACACCTTC.

The V gene is TRBV5-1, the J gene TRBJ2-1, with TRBD2 matching over 9 bases. The CDR3 has 16 amino acids. CDR1 is SGHRS, CDR2 YFSETQ, per germline. V trimming: 4 bases; J trimming: 3 bases; junction bases outside the gene matches: 8. In DNA, the CDR3 is TGCGCCAGCAGCCCCCTAGCGGGGAGGCACTACAATGAGCAGTTCTTC. Its protein is CASSPLAGRHYNEQFF.

This clone appeared a few times. CDR3 sequence reads: CASSPITEAFF. In DNA, the CDR3 is TGTGCCAGCTCACCGATCACTGAAGCTTTCTTT. V is TRBV18 and J is TRBJ1-1, with D uncertain. Germline-derived CDR1 and CDR2 are KGHSH and LQKENI. There are 11 residues in the CDR3. V dropped 3 bases and J dropped 4 bases, with 3 bases sitting between them.

This clone is a singleton in its sample. This sequence joins TRBV5-4 and TRBJ2-5; D call uncertain. The CDR3 is made up of 13 amino acids. The V gene lost 6 bases and the J gene lost 5 bases, with 14 bases spanning the gap. Germline lookup yields CDR1 SGHNT and CDR2 YYREEE (reference sequence). This CDR3 is CASTPGEEETQYF. The CDR3 coding sequence is TGTGCCAGCACCCCCGGCGAGGAGGAGACCCAGTACTTC.

The rearrangement uses TRBV5-6 and TRBJ1-5; D gene uncertain. Germline V gene lookup returns CDR1 SGHDT and CDR2 YYEEEE. Trimming removed 1 base from V and 4 bases from J, with 3 bases in between. The length of the CDR3 is 12 residues. As DNA, the CDR3 is TGTGCCAGCAGCTTGCAGAATCAGCCCCAGCATTTT. The encoded protein is CASSLQNQPQHF.

This chain connects TRBV4-1 to TRBJ2-3, with D tentatively TRBD2 (6 bases). Germline V gene sequence: CDR1 MGHRA, CDR2 YSYEKL. The CDR3 sequence is 17 residues long. The ends were cut back, 3 bases at V and 3 bases at J, with 19 bases in the middle. The CDR3 bases are TGCGCCAGCAGCCACCCAAGGGACGGGAGCAAGACAGATACGCAGTATTTT. It is translated as CASSHPRDGSKTDTQYF.

This clone came up once. The chain combines TRBV30 with TRBJ1-2, with D tentatively TRBD1 (6 bases). Trimming left V 4 bases short and J 6 bases short, with 15 bases between. The CDR3 extends over 13 amino acids. From germline, CDR1 is GTSNPN and CDR2 SVGIG (reference sequence). The CDR3 coding sequence is TGTGCCTGGATAGATCATTCAGGGGATGGCTACACCTTC. Its translation is CAWIDHSGDGYTF. Drawing the rest from reference TRBV30 and TRBJ1-2, the complete variable domain is SQTIHQWPATLVQPVGSPLSLECTVEGTSNPNLYWYRQAAGRGLQLLFYSVGIGQISSEVPQNLSASRPQDRQFILSSKKLLLSDSGFYLCAWIDHSGDGYTFGSGTRLTVV.

The gene calls are TRBV7-6 and TRBJ2-1; D may be TRBD2 (5 bases). The CDR3 has 14 residues. V lost 0 bases and J lost 3, with 6 bases in between. In germline, CDR1 is SGHVS, CDR2 FNYEAQ. The CDR3 bases are TGTGCCAGCAGCTTAGCTAGCGTCTACAATGAGCAGTTCTTC. Protein sequence: CASSLASVYNEQFF.

The V gene is TRBV4-2, the J gene TRBJ1-3; possibly TRBD1 for D (6 bases). V was shortened by 0 bases and J by 3 bases, with 12 bases between the two germline ends. CDR1 and CDR2 (germline): LGHNA, YNFKEQ. The CDR3 runs to 16 residues. The CDR3 spells CASSQDYRTDGNTIYF. CDR3 sequence (DNA): TGTGCCAGCAGCCAAGATTATCGGACAGATGGAAACACCATATATTTT.

The genes are TRBV11-2 and TRBJ2-3; TRBD2 aligns across 9 bases. After removal of 4 bases from V and 2 bases from J, the junction contained 4 bases not matched to a gene. This CDR3 spans 15 amino acids. Per the germline V gene, CDR1 is SGHAT and CDR2 is FQNNGV. CDR3 bases: TGTGCCAGCAGCTCTAGCGGGGCGGACACAGATACGCAGTATTTT. It encodes CASSSSGADTDTQYF. Filled out from reference TRBV11-2 and TRBJ2-3, the complete variable domain reads EAGVAQSPRYKIIEKRQSVAFWCNPISGHATLYWYQQILGQGPKLLIQFQNNGVVDDSQLPKDRFSAERLKGVDSTLKIQPAKLEDSAVYLCASSSSGADTDTQYFGPGTRLTVL.

The gene calls are TRBV6-6 and TRBJ2-7; D gene uncertain. The CDR3 consists of 13 residues. V lost 2 bases, J lost 3 bases, and 8 bases lay in between. Germline V gives CDR1 MNHNY, CDR2 SVGAGI (reference sequence). CDR3 sequence: CASSYGTSYEQYF. CDR3 in DNA: TGTGCCAGCAGTTACGGAACGAGCTACGAGCAGTACTTC.

This clone was counted only a few times. This chain links TRBV5-1 with TRBJ1-5, with D perhaps TRBD1 (5 bases). The germline V gene encodes CDR1 SGHRS and CDR2 YFSETQ. This CDR3 contains 14 residues. V was trimmed by 1 base and J by 6 bases, leaving 11 bases between them. CDR3 DNA sequence: TGCGCCAGCAGCTTGTCCGGGGCCGGTCAGCCCCAGCATTTT. It codes for CASSLSGAGQPQHF.

The rearrangement uses TRBV27 and TRBJ2-7, with 7 bases identical to TRBD2. CDR3 size: 14 residues. Germline V lookup: CDR1 MNHEY, CDR2 SMNVEV (reference sequence). V dropped 4 bases and J dropped 3; count of bases not matched to a gene: 6. The CDR3 is CASSWGGDDYEQYF. CDR3 bases: TGTGCCAGCAGTTGGGGGGGGGACGACTACGAGCAGTACTTC.

This chain's CDR3 is CASTLGLEAFF. The DNA of the CDR3 is TGTGCCAGCACCCTAGGGCTCGAAGCTTTCTTT. The chain combines TRBV12-3 or TRBV12-4 with TRBJ1-1; D gene unclear. Trimming took off 7 bases at V and 8 bases at J, with 11 bases between the two ends. The CDR3 runs 11 residues.

The chain is built from TRBV5-6 and TRBJ2-2; D could derive from TRBD1 or TRBD2 (5 bases each). Looked up from germline, CDR1 is SGHDT and CDR2 is YYEEEE. V lost 6 bases and J 0 bases, leaving 9 bases between the germline ends. This CDR3 is 14 amino acids long. DNA for the CDR3: TGTGCCAGCACCCGGGGCTCGAACACCGGGGAGCTGTTTTTT. Translated, it gives CASTRGSNTGELFF.

V gene TRBV14 combines with J gene TRBJ2-2; D ambiguous. Germline CDR1 and CDR2: SGHDN and FVKESK. The CDR3 loop spans 12 amino acids. Trimming shortened V by 7 bases and J by 1 base, and 4 bases separated the two germline ends. The CDR3, as DNA: TGTGCCAGCAACTTGAACACCGGGGAGCTGTTTTTT. Its translation: CASNLNTGELFF.

The chain has TRBV30 and TRBJ1-3; no clear D gene. In germline, CDR1 is GTSNPN, CDR2 SVGIG (reference sequence). There are 14 residues in the CDR3. V shed 3 bases and J shed 2 bases, with 11 bases lying between them. The CDR3 sequence: CAWRDRGPGNTIYF. The CDR3 DNA reads as TGTGCCTGGAGGGACCGGGGTCCTGGAAACACCATATATTTT.

This sequence joins TRBV3-1 (or the pseudogene TRBV3-2) and TRBJ1-3; D might be TRBD1 (6 bases). The CDR3 loop spans 15 amino acids. V lost 2 bases, J lost 7 bases, and 15 bases lay in between. Per germline, CDR1 LGHDT and CDR2 YNNKEL (reference sequence). In DNA, the CDR3 is TGTGCCAGCAGCCAAAGGGAGAGTACAGGGAACACCATATATTTT. This codes for CASSQRESTGNTIYF.

This clone appeared a single time. The J gene is TRBJ1-5, the V gene TRBV29-1; D might be TRBD1 (6 bases). V lost 3 bases to trimming and J lost 3 bases, with 12 bases between them. This CDR3 has 14 amino acids. From germline, CDR1 is SQVTM and CDR2 ANQGSEA. CDR3 sequence: CSVERGQNNQPQHF. The CDR3 coding sequence is TGCAGCGTTGAGCGGGGGCAGAACAATCAGCCCCAGCATTTT.

This clone was found a few times. V usage is TRBV28 and J usage is TRBJ1-3; TRBD1 matches at 7 bases. V gave up 1 base and J gave up 3 bases; unmatched junction bases: 3. CDR1 is MDHEN, CDR2 SYDVKM, per germline. The CDR3 is 15 amino acids. The CDR3 DNA reads TGTGCCAGCAGTTTATCAGCAGGGGGTGGAAACACCATATATTTT. This codes for CASSLSAGGGNTIYF.

This clone was seen only a few times. This rearrangement joins TRBV12-5 to TRBJ1-2, with 8 positions matching TRBD1. Trimming removed 1 base from V and 2 bases from J; junction bases left unmatched: 0. Germline CDR1 is LGHNT and CDR2 is FRNRAP. The CDR3 is made up of 14 amino acids. The CDR3 sequence: CASGLGTGNYGYTF. In DNA, the CDR3 is TGTGCTAGTGGTTTGGGGACAGGGAACTATGGCTACACCTTC. The whole variable domain, remainder taken from reference TRBV12-5 and TRBJ1-2, is DARVTQTPRHKVTEMGQEVTMRCQPILGHNTVFWYRQTMMQGLELLAYFRNRAPLDDSGMPKDRFSAEMPDATLATLKIQPSEPRDSAVYFCASGLGTGNYGYTFGSGTRLTVV.

The chain has TRBV5-4 and TRBJ2-7; 9 bases fit TRBD1. CDR3 length equals 14 residues. The V and J ends lost 4 bases and 3 bases, in that order; junction bases with no gene match: 5. Germline CDR1 is SGHNT and CDR2 is YYREEE (reference sequence). The CDR3, as DNA: TGTGCCAGCAGCAGACAGGGGGGGAGCTACGAGCAGTACTTC. It codes for CASSRQGGSYEQYF.

The rearrangement links TRBV5-8 to TRBJ1-5; D gene ambiguous. Per the germline V gene, CDR1 is SGHTS and CDR2 is YDEGEE. There are 15 residues in the CDR3. V was trimmed by 6 bases and J by 2 bases, leaving 15 bases between them. The CDR3 bases are TGTGCCAGCACCTCCTGGGCGCAGGGCAATCAGCCCCAGCATTTT. Translation gives CASTSWAQGNQPQHF.

The V gene is TRBV5-1, the J gene TRBJ2-5; 10 bases agree with TRBD2. The V segment lost 1 base and the J segment 3 bases; nucleotides outside the gene matches: 6. The germline V gene encodes CDR1 SGHRS and CDR2 YFSETQ. The CDR3 sequence is 16 residues long. CDR3 sequence: CASSLRASGREETQYF. In DNA, the CDR3 is TGCGCCAGCAGCTTGAGGGCTAGCGGGAGAGAAGAGACCCAGTACTTC.

The rearrangement joins TRBV18 to TRBJ2-3; 10 bases fit TRBD1. CDR3 length equals 16 residues. Unmatched junction bases numbered 8, after V lost 5 bases and J lost 3 bases. Germline V gene data show CDR1 as KGHSH and CDR2 as LQKENI. The CDR3 here is CASSNIRQGATDTQYF. Here the CDR3 DNA reads TGTGCCAGCTCAAATATTAGACAGGGGGCAACAGATACGCAGTATTTT.

V usage is TRBV6-6 and J usage is TRBJ1-6; the D is unclear. Germline V CDR1 and CDR2: MNHNY, SVGAGI (reference sequence). Between the trimmed V and J ends, which lost 7 bases and 10 bases, there was a span of 14 bases. The CDR3 consists of 13 residues. The CDR3 loop reads CASMQSTASPLHF. CDR3 bases: TGTGCCAGCATGCAATCGACGGCGTCACCCCTCCACTTT.

CDR3 residues: CASSIGDSYTQYF. CDR3 coding DNA: TGTGCCAGTAGTATAGGTGATTCTTATACGCAGTATTTT. This chain uses TRBV19 with TRBJ2-3; D is uncertain. Germline assignment: CDR1 LNHDA and CDR2 SQIVND (reference sequence). The germline V and J ends were trimmed by 1 base and 7 bases, with 9 bases remaining between them. This CDR3 contains 13 residues.

J is TRBJ1-6 and V is TRBV25-1; no clear D. The ends were cut back, 2 bases at V and 16 bases at J, with 9 bases in the middle. CDR1 and CDR2 (germline): MGHDK, SYGVNS. The CDR3 spans 11 residues. CDR3 loop: CASSELQLLHF. The DNA for the CDR3 is TGTGCCAGCAGTGAACTCCAGTTACTCCACTTT. Drawing the rest from reference TRBV25-1 and TRBJ1-6, the complete variable domain is EADIYQTPRYLVIGTGKKITLECSQTMGHDKMYWYQQDPGMELHLIHYSYGVNSTEKGDLSSESTVSRIRTEHFPLTLESARPSHTSQYLCASSELQLLHFGNGTRLTVT.

This clone was seen a few times. This chain links TRBV4-2 with TRBJ2-1, with TRBD2 matching 8 bases. Germline V gene sequence: CDR1 LGHNA, CDR2 YNFKEQ. V lost 6 bases, J lost 0 bases, and 7 bases stayed unmatched. The CDR3 is made up of 16 amino acids. CDR3 sequence: CASSLGSGASYNEQFF. The CDR3 DNA reads as TGTGCCAGCAGTTTAGGTAGCGGGGCCTCCTACAATGAGCAGTTCTTC.

J is TRBJ1-2 and V is TRBV15; perhaps TRBD1 as D (6 bases). The CDR3 sequence is 16 residues long. Germline CDR1 and CDR2: LNHNV and YYDKDF (reference sequence). V lost 0 bases to trimming and J lost 4 bases, with 15 bases between them. The CDR3 DNA reads TGTGCCACCAGCAGAGATGCTGGGGGCAGGAGCTATGGCTACACCTTC. It is translated as CATSRDAGGRSYGYTF.

J is TRBJ1-1 and V is TRBV19, with a weak D call TRBD1 (5 bases). This CDR3 has 16 amino acids. Germline V gives CDR1 LNHDA, CDR2 SQIVND (reference sequence). With 4 bases removed from V and 0 bases from J, the gap between germline ends came to 15 bases. CDR3 in amino acids: CASSTSRDAMNTEAFF. The CDR3 DNA is TGTGCCAGTAGTACTTCTAGGGACGCCATGAACACTGAAGCTTTCTTT.

The V gene is TRBV7-6, the J gene TRBJ2-2, with a weak D call TRBD1 (6 bases). The CDR3 is 16 residues long. Germline CDR1 reads SGHVS; CDR2 reads FNYEAQ. The V end lost 1 base, the J end lost 1 base, and 10 bases lay between the germline ends. CDR3 sequence: CASSLVGGENTGELFF. CDR3 nucleotide sequence: TGTGCCAGCAGCTTAGTAGGGGGAGAGAACACCGGGGAGCTGTTTTTT. The entire variable domain, with the rest obtained from reference TRBV7-6 and TRBJ2-2, is as follows: GAGVSQSPRYKVTKRGQDVALRCDPISGHVSLYWYRQALGQGPEFLTYFNYEAQQDKSGLPNDRFSAERPEGSISTLTIQRTEQRDSAMYRCASSLVGGENTGELFFGEGSRLTVL.